This T cell receptor beta chain emerged from a study of T cell repertoires in cytomegalovirus infection. General study results and limits: Predominance within the ex vivo response was attributable to HLA-C-restricted CMV-specific TCR beta clonotypes.

In TCRdb, the reads were re-called with MiXCR into one record per CDR3 protein. The sample includes fewer than 550,000 distinct CDR3 sequences, around 27% of them seen just once. Only a few counts were recorded for this clonotype. The target antigen is unknown. CDR3 length equals 16 residues. V lost 3 bases to trimming and J lost 7 bases; unmatched junction nucleotides: 11. Germline lookup yields CDR1 LGHNA and CDR2 YNFKEQ. The chain employs TRBV4-2 and TRBJ2-1; 8 nucleotides agree with TRBD2. The source is a human donor in good health (CMV status not recorded). Some clones in this sample may be carry-over from other donors' samples. Source material: PBMCs. The CDR3 nucleotides are TGTGCCAGCAGCCAGACCTCCGAGCGGGAGAAGAATGAGCAGTTCTTC. It is translated as CASSQTSEREKNEQFF.